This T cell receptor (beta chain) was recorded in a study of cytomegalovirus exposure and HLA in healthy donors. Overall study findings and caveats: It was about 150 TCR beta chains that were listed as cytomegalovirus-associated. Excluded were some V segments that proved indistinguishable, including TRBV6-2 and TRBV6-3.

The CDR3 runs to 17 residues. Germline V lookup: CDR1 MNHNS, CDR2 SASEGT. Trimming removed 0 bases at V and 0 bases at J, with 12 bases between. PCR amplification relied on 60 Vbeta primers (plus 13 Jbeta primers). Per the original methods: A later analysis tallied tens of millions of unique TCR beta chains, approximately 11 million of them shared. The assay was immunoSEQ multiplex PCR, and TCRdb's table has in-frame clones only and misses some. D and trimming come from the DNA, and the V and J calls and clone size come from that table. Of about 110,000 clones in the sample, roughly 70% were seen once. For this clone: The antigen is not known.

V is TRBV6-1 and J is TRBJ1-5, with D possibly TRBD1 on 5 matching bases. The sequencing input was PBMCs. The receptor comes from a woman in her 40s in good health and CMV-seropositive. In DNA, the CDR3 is TGTGCCAGCAGTGAAGCGTGGGGAGGGGCTAGCAATCAGCCCCAGCATTTT. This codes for CASSEAWGGASNQPQHF.